The next 5 T cell receptor beta chains were all read from a single sample in a study of radiotherapy plus CTLA-4 blockade in lung cancer. TCRdb's table, derived via immunoSEQ multiplex PCR, lists solely in-frame clones and lacks some. The sample yields about 43,000 clones, about 67% seen once. This specimen consisted of peripheral blood, obtained from a patient treated with radiotherapy plus ipilimumab. The receptors here all came from a human donor with non-small cell lung cancer who had a partial response to radiotherapy plus ipilimumab.

The chain links TRBV27 to TRBJ1-5, with a possible D match to TRBD1 (5 bases). The ends were cut back, 11 bases at V and 3 bases at J, with 14 bases in the middle. The CDR3 sequence is 13 residues long. Germline V gives CDR1 MNHEY, CDR2 SMNVEV (reference sequence). The CDR3 protein is CASRLGLNQPQHF. Here the CDR3 DNA reads TGTGCCTCCAGACTGGGACTCAATCAGCCCCAGCATTTT.

The V and J genes are TRBV11-2 and TRBJ2-7; possibly TRBD2 for D (6 bases). The CDR3 contains 14 residues. Germline CDR1 reads SGHAT; CDR2 reads FQNNGV. The ends were cut back, 5 bases at V and 2 bases at J, with 13 bases in the middle. The CDR3 reads CASSQGLAAYEQYF. The CDR3 coding sequence is TGTGCCAGCAGCCAGGGACTGGCAGCCTACGAGCAGTACTTC. The complete variable domain, with remaining parts taken from reference TRBV11-2 and TRBJ2-7, reads EAGVAQSPRYKIIEKRQSVAFWCNPISGHATLYWYQQILGQGPKLLIQFQNNGVVDDSQLPKDRFSAERLKGVDSTLKIQPAKLEDSAVYLCASSQGLAAYEQYFGPGTRLTVT.

This sequence joins TRBV30 and TRBJ1-1, with D perhaps TRBD1 (5 bases). The V gene's germline CDR1 is GTSNPN and CDR2 SVGIG (reference sequence). The V end was cut by 2 bases, the J end by 3 bases, with 19 bases between. CDR3 length equals 16 residues. CDR3 amino acids: CAWSKKGGRDYTEAFF. The DNA for the CDR3 is TGTGCCTGGAGTAAGAAAGGCGGCAGGGACTACACTGAAGCTTTCTTT.

There are many counts of this clone. The gene calls are TRBV2 and TRBJ2-5; 9 positions match TRBD1. Germline CDR1 is SNHLY and CDR2 is FYNNEI. V lost 4 bases, J lost 4 bases, and 4 bases stayed unmatched. CDR3 length: 14 residues. The CDR3 sequence: CASSAQGARETQYF. The CDR3, as DNA: TGTGCCAGCAGTGCACAGGGGGCGCGAGAGACCCAGTACTTC.

The J gene is TRBJ2-5, the V gene TRBV30; possibly TRBD1 for D (5 bases). V was shortened by 5 bases and J by 1 base, with 11 bases between the two germline ends. The CDR3 spans 13 residues. Per germline, CDR1 GTSNPN and CDR2 SVGIG (reference sequence). Here the CDR3 reads CAWDKGFQETQYF. CDR3 DNA sequence: TGTGCCTGGGATAAGGGGTTCCAAGAGACCCAGTACTTC.